The clone carrying this TCR beta chain was recorded a few times. The assay was immunoSEQ multiplex PCR, and TCRdb's table has in-frame clones only and misses some. The sample yields under 85,000 clones, approximately 88% seen once. V was clipped by 8 bases and J by 5 bases, with 16 bases between them. CDR1 and CDR2 (germline): LGHNA, YNFKEQ. The CDR3 contains 14 residues. These data originate in a study of Tregs in tolerant kidney transplant recipients. This chain links TRBV4-2 with TRBJ2-1, with D hard to call. The TCR was taken from a human donor who received a combined kidney and bone marrow transplant. The material was CD4+ T cells from blood, obtained before the transplant. The CDR3 loop reads CASEVVGFHNEQFF. The CDR3 nucleotides read TGTGCCAGCGAAGTGGTTGGCTTCCACAATGAGCAGTTCTTC.